Below, 10 T cell receptor beta chains from the same sample are listed, as sequenced in a study of esophageal squamous cell carcinoma under preoperative chemotherapy. Indicated time point: after preoperative PTX-NDP chemotherapy. TCRdb independently ran MiXCR on the PCR reads; one entry per CDR3 protein. The sample consists of 30,000 to 35,000 distinct CDR3 sequences, around half of them appearing once. Collection took place from a patient given preoperative chemotherapy. The origin of the receptors is a human donor with esophageal squamous cell carcinoma. The donor label of this sample is uncertain.

V gene TRBV12-3 or TRBV12-4 combines with J gene TRBJ2-7; TRBD2 might be the D (6 bases). The ends were cut back, 5 bases at V and 7 bases at J, with 15 bases in the middle. This CDR3 has 13 residues. The CDR3 loop is CASSLAAGQEQYF. In nucleotides, the CDR3 is TGTGCCAGCAGTCTCGCGGCGGGGCAAGAGCAGTACTTC.

This rearrangement joins TRBV19 to TRBJ1-1; 10 bases line up with TRBD1. After removal of 8 bases from V and 6 bases from J, the junction contained 12 bases not matched to a gene. CDR3 size: 15 residues. CDR1 and CDR2 from the germline V gene are LNHDA and SQIVND (reference sequence). The CDR3 loop is CASLGTGDPLAEAFF. CDR3 bases: TGTGCCAGTCTCGGGACAGGGGACCCCCTCGCTGAAGCTTTCTTT.

The chain combines TRBV6-1 with TRBJ1-1, with a weak D call TRBD1 (5 bases). Germline V CDR1 and CDR2: MNHNS, SASEGT. Trimming pared 6 bases from V and 2 bases from J, leaving 10 bases between. The CDR3 has 13 amino acids. The CDR3 bases are TGTGCCAGCAGCTCCGGGGGTAACACTGAAGCTTTCTTT. Translating gives CASSSGGNTEAFF.

In this sample, this clonotype turned up many times. The chain uses TRBV5-3 and TRBJ2-3, with 12 positions matching TRBD2. TRBV5-3 is assigned to the ORF class and has an uncertain function. The CDR3 runs 16 residues. The V and J ends lost 2 bases and 6 bases, in that order; junction bases with no gene match: 7. The CDR3 is CARSFRLAGGGDTQYF. For the CDR3, the DNA is TGTGCCAGAAGCTTTCGTCTAGCGGGGGGGGGGGATACGCAGTATTTT.

The sample holds one count of this clonotype. The CDR3 carries no conserved terminal phenylalanine or tryptophan, so it likely arises from a read error. No DNA is shown, since the ends of the CDR3 on it are uncertain; the CDR3 is the one TCRdb lists. CDR3 region: CASSPIRTPQETRYS. The rearrangement uses TRBV7-2 and TRBJ2-5. Germline CDR1 SGHTA, CDR2 FQGNSA. 15 amino acids form the CDR3, both terminal residues included.

The V gene is TRBV27, the J gene TRBJ1-6; the match to TRBD1 covers 8 bases. Germline CDR1 reads MNHEY; CDR2 reads SMNVEV (reference sequence). Germline trimming cut 8 bases from V and 1 base from J; bases unmatched to any gene: 7. The CDR3 loop spans 16 amino acids. The DNA of the CDR3 is TGTGCCAGCCAGTCGGACAGGGCTTCCTATAATTCACCCCTCCACTTT. Translation: CASQSDRASYNSPLHF.

This chain uses TRBV5-4 with TRBJ1-6; D remains ambiguous. V lost 0 bases and J lost 5, with 9 bases in between. Germline V lookup: CDR1 SGHNT, CDR2 YYREEE (reference sequence). This CDR3 contains 15 residues. The CDR3 coding sequence is TGTGCCAGCAGCTTGGTTGGGTCGAATAATTCACCCCTCCACTTT. It encodes CASSLVGSNNSPLHF.

V usage is TRBV12-3 or TRBV12-4 and J usage is TRBJ2-1; 10 bases match TRBD2. This CDR3 has 15 amino acids. Unmatched junction bases numbered 6, after V lost 5 bases and J lost 5 bases. The chain's CDR3 is CASSPTSGEHNEQFF. CDR3 DNA sequence: TGTGCCAGCAGTCCTACTAGCGGGGAACACAATGAGCAGTTCTTC.

The sample holds many counts of this clonotype. The V gene is TRBV11-2, the J gene TRBJ2-5, with a tentative D call TRBD2 (6 bases). CDR1 is SGHAT, CDR2 FQNNGV, per germline. The CDR3 totals 15 residues. Trimming removed 0 bases at V and 4 bases at J, with 12 bases between. CDR3 loop: CASSLDQGTGETQYF. The CDR3 DNA reads TGTGCCAGCAGCTTAGATCAAGGGACTGGAGAGACCCAGTACTTC.

The V gene is TRBV9, the J gene TRBJ2-3, with D perhaps given as TRBD1 or TRBD2 (5 bases each). The J call is in doubt because the DNA end fits TRBJ2-7 better. The CDR3 is 15 residues long. From germline, CDR1 is SGDLS and CDR2 YYNGEE. Here the CDR3 reads CASSASTGQGSEQYF. For the CDR3, the DNA is TGTGCCAGCAGCGCCTCTACGGGGCAGGGTAGCGAGCAGTACTTC.